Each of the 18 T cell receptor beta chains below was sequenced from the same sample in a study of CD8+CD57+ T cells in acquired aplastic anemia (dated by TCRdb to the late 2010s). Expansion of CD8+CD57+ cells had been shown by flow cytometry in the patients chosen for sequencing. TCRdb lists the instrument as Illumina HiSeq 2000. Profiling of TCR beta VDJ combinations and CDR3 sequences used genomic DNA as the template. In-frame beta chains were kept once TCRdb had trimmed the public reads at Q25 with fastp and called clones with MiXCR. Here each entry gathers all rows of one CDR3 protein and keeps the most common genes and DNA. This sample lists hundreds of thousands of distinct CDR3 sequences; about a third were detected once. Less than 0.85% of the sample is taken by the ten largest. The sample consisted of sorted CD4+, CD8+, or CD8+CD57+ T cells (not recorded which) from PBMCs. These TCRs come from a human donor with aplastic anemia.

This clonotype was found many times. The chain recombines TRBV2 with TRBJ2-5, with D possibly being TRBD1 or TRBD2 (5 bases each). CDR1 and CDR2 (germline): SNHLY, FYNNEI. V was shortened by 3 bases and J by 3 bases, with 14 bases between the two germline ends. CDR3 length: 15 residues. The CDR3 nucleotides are TGTGCCAGCAGTGAGGGACCAGGCCCGGAAGAGACCCAGTACTTC. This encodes CASSEGPGPEETQYF.

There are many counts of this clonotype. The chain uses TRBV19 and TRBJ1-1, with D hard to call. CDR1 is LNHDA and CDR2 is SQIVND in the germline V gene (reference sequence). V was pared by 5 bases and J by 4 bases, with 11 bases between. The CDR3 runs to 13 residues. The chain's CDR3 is CASSGMEGTEAFF. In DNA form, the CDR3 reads TGTGCCAGTAGTGGTATGGAGGGCACTGAAGCTTTCTTT.

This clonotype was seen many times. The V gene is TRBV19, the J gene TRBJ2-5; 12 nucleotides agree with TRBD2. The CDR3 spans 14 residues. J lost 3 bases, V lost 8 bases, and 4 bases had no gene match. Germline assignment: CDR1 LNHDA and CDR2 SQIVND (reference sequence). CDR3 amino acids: CASARLAGEETQYF. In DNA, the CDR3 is TGTGCCAGTGCCCGACTAGCGGGAGAAGAGACCCAGTACTTC.

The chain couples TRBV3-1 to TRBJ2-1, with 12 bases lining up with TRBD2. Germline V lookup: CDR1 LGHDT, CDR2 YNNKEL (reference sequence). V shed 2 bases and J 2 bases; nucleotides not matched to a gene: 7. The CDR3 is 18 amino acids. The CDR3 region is CASSQLRTSGNTYNEQFF. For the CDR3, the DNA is TGTGCCAGCAGCCAACTCAGGACTAGCGGGAACACCTACAATGAGCAGTTCTTC.

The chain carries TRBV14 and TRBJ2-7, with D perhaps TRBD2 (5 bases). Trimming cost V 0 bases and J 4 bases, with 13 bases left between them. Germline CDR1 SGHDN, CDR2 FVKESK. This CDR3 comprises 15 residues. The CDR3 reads CASSQDRGFLYEQYF. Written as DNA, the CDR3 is TGTGCCAGCAGCCAAGACCGAGGGTTTCTTTACGAGCAGTACTTC.

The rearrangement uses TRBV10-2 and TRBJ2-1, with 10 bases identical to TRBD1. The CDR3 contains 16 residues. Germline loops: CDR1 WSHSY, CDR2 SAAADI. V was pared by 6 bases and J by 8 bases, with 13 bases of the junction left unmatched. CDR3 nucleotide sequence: TGCGCCAGCAGGGAGAGTGGGACAGGGGTCGGAGATGAGCAGTTCTTC. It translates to CASRESGTGVGDEQFF.

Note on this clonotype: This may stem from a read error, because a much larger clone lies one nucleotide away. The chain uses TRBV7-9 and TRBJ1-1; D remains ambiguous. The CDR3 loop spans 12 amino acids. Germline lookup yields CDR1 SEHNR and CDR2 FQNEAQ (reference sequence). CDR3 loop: CAGSFRGTEAFF. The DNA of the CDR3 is TGTGCCGGCAGCTTTCGGGGCACTGAAGCTTTCTTT. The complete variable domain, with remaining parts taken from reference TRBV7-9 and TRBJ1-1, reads DTGVSQNPRHKITKRGQNVTFRCDPISEHNRLYWYRQTLGQGPEFLTYFQNEAQLEKSRLLSDRFSAERPKGSFSTLEIQRTEQGDSAMYLCAGSFRGTEAFFGQGTRLTVV.

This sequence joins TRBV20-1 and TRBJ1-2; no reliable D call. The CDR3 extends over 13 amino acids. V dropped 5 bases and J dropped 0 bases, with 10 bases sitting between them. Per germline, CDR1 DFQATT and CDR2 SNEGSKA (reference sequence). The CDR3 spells CSAADRSNYGYTF. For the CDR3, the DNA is TGCAGTGCTGCAGACCGATCTAACTATGGCTACACCTTC.

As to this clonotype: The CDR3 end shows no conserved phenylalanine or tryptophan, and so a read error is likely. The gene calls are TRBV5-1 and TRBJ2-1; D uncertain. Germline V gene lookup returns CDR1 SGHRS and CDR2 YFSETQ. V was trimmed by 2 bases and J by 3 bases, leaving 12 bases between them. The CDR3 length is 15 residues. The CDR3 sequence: CASSFSLLSYNEQFL. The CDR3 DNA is TGCGCCAGCAGCTTCTCCTTATTGAGCTACAATGAGCAGTTCCTC.

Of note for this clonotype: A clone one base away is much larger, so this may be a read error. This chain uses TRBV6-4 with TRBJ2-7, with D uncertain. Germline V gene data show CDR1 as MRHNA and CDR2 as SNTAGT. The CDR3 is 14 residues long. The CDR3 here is CACSVAVGNYEQYF. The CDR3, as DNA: TGTGCCTGCAGTGTTGCGGTGGGGAACTACGAGCAGTACTTC.

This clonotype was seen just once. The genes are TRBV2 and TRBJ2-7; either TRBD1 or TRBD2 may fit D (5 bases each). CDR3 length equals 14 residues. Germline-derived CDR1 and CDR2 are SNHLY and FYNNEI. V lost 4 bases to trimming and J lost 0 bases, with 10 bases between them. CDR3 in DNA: TGTGCCAGCAGTGCAGGGACCCTCTCCTACGAGCAGTACTTC. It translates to CASSAGTLSYEQYF.

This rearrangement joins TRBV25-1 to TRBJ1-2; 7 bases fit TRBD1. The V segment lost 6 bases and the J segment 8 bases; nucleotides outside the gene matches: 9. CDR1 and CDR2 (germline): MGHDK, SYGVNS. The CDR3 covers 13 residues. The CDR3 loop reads CASSSKTGVGYTF. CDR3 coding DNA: TGTGCCAGCAGCTCAAAAACAGGGGTCGGCTACACCTTC.

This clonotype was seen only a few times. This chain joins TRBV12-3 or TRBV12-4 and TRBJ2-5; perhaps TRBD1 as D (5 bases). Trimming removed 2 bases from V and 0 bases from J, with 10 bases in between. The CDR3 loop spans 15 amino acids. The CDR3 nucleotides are TGTGCCAGCAGTTTAACAGGATCGTACCAAGAGACCCAGTACTTC. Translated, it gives CASSLTGSYQETQYF.

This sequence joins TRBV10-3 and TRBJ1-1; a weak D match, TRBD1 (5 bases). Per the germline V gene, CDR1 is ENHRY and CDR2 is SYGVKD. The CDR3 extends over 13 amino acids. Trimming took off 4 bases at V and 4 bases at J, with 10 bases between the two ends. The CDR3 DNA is TGTGCCATCAGTGTACCGGGGGGCACTGAAGCTTTCTTT. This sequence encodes CAISVPGGTEAFF.

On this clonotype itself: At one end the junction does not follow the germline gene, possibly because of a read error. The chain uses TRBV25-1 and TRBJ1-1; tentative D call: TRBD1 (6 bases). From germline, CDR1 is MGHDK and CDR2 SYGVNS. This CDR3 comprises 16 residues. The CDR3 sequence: CASSWGGGSGNTEAFF. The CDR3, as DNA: TGCGCCAGCAGCTGGGGGGGGGGCAGCGGGAACACTGAAGCTTTCTTT.

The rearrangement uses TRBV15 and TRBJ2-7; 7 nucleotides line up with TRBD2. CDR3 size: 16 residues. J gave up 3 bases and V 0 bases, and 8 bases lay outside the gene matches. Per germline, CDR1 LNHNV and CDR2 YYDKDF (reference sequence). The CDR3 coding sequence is TGTGCCACCAGCAGAGATGCAAGGGGAGGGCACTACGAGCAGTACTTC. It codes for CATSRDARGGHYEQYF.

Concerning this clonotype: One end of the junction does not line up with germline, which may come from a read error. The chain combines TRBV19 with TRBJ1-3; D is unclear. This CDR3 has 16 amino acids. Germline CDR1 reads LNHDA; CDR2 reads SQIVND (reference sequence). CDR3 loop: CASSQDRRNSGDTIYF. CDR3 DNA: TGTGCCAGCAGCCAAGATAGGAGGAACTCTGGAGACACCATATATTTT. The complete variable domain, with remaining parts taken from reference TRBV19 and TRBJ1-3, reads DGGITQSPKYLFRKEGQNVTLSCEQNLNHDAMYWYRQDPGQGLRLIYYSQIVNDFQKGDIAEGYSVSREKKESFPLTVTSAQKNPTAFYLCASSQDRRNSGDTIYFGEGSWLTVV.

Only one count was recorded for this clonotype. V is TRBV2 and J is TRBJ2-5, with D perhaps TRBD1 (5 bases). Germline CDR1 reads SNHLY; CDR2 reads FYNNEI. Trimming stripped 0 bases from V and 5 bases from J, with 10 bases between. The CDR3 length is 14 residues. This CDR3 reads CASSEAVGAETQYF. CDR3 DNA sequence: TGTGCCAGCAGTGAAGCTGTAGGGGCCGAGACCCAGTACTTC. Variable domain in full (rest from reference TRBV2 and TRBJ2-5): EPEVTQTPSHQVTQMGQEVILRCVPISNHLYFYWYRQILGQKVEFLVSFYNNEISEKSEIFDDQFSVERPDGSNFTLKIRSTKLEDSAMYFCASSEAVGAETQYFGPGTRLLVL.